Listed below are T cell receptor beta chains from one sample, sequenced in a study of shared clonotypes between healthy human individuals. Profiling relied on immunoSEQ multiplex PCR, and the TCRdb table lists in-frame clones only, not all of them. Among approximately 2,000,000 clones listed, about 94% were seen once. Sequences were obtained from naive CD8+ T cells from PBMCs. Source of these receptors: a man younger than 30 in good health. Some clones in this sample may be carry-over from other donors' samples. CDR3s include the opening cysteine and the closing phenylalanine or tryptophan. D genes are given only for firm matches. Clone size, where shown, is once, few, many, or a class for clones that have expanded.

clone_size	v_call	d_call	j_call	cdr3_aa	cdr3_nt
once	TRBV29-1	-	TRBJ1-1	CSGQGLMNTEAFF	TGCAGTGGCCAGGGACTGATGAACACTGAAGCTTTCTTT
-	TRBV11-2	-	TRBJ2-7	CASSLGYYEQYF	TGTGCCAGCAGCTTAGGATATTACGAGCAGTACTTC
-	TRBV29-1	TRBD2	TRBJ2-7	CSVPSGRAPYEQYF	TGCAGCGTTCCAAGCGGGAGGGCCCCCTACGAGCAGTACTTC
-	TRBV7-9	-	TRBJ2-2	CASSWGFDTGELFF	TGTGCCAGCAGCTGGGGGTTCGACACCGGGGAGCTGTTTTTT
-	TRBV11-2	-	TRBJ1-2	CASSLGGLNYGYTF	TGTGCCAGCAGCTTAGGGGGTCTTAACTATGGCTACACCTTC
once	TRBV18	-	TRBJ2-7	CASSPPKGPTYEQYF	TGTGCCAGCTCACCACCTAAGGGACCTACCTACGAGCAGTACTTC
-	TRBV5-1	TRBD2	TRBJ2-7	CASSLAGLAHYEQYF	TGCGCCAGCAGCTTGGCAGGACTAGCGCACTACGAGCAGTACTTC
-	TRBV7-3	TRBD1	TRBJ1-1	CASSPQGGLNTEAFF	TGTGCCAGCAGCCCCCAGGGGGGTTTGAACACTGAAGCTTTCTTT
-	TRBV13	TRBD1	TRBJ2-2	CASSTGTENTGELFF	TGTGCCAGCAGCACCGGGACAGAGAACACCGGGGAGCTGTTTTTT
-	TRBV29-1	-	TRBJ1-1	CSVDKKPEAFF	TGCAGCGTTGATAAGAAACCTGAAGCTTTCTTT
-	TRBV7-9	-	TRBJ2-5	CASSLKQAFQETQYF	TGTGCCAGCAGCTTGAAGCAGGCATTCCAAGAGACCCAGTACTTC
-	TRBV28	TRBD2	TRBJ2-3	CASTQSQREGNTDTQYF	TGTGCCAGCACCCAAAGTCAGCGGGAGGGTAACACAGATACGCAGTATTTT
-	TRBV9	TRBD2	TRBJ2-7	CASSIGTSGSSEQYF	TGTGCCAGCAGCATCGGGACTAGCGGGAGTTCCGAGCAGTACTTC
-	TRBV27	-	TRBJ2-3	CASSTGLGADTQYF	TGTGCCAGCAGTACAGGGTTAGGGGCAGATACGCAGTATTTT
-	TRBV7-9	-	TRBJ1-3	CASSLLPDLSGNTIYF	TGTGCCAGCAGCTTATTGCCAGATCTCTCTGGAAACACCATATATTTT
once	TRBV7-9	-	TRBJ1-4	CASSRRSLEVNEKLFF	TGTGCCAGCAGTCGTAGGAGCCTGGAAGTTAATGAAAAACTGTTTTTT
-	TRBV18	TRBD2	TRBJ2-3	CASFLSSGRTDTQYF	TGTGCCAGCTTCCTATCTAGCGGGAGAACAGATACGCAGTATTTT
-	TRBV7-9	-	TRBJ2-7	CASSLVRGRVLEQYF	TGTGCCAGCAGCTTAGTCAGGGGGAGGGTCCTCGAGCAGTACTTC
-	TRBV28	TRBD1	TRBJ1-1	CASYARGRGTEAFF	TGTGCCAGCTACGCGAGGGGGCGCGGTACTGAAGCTTTCTTT
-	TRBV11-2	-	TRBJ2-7	CASSLKTYSYEQYF	TGTGCCAGCAGCTTGAAGACTTACTCCTACGAGCAGTACTTC
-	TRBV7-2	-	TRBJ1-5	CASSSRGEPQHF	TGTGCCAGCAGCTCAAGGGGGGAGCCCCAGCATTTT
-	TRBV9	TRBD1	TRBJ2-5	CASSAGQNFQETQYF	TGTGCCAGCAGCGCGGGACAGAACTTCCAAGAGACCCAGTACTTC
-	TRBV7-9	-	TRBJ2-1	CASSLRPHTHTDEQFF	TGTGCCAGCAGTCTACGTCCTCACACTCATACCGATGAGCAGTTCTTC
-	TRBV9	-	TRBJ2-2	CASSAPRGGENATGELFF	TGTGCCAGCAGCGCCCCCAGGGGCGGGGAAAACGCCACCGGGGAGCTGTTTTTT
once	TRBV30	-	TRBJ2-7	CAWEGGYEQYF	TGTGCCTGGGAGGGAGGCTACGAGCAGTACTTC
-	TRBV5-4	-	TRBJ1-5	CASSLAGGPQHF	TGTGCCAGCAGCTTGGCCGGGGGGCCCCAGCATTTT
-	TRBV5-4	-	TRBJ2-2	CASTLGTGELFF	TGTGCCAGCACCCTAGGGACCGGGGAGCTGTTTTTT
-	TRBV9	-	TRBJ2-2	CASRNGVGELFF	TGTGCCAGCCGAAACGGAGTCGGGGAGCTGTTTTTT
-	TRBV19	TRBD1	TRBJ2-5	CASSTKDRLQETQYF	TGTGCCAGTAGCACAAAGGACAGGTTACAAGAGACCCAGTACTTC
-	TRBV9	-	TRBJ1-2	CASSVGGNYGYTF	TGTGCCAGCAGCGTAGGTGGAAACTATGGCTACACCTTC
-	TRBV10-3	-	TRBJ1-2	CAISESTGVGYGYTF	TGTGCCATCAGTGAGTCGACGGGTGTTGGCTATGGCTACACCTTC
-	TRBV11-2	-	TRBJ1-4	CASSLFQFNEKLFF	TGTGCCAGCAGCTTGTTTCAGTTTAATGAAAAACTGTTTTTT
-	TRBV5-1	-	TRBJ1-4	CASSLFPKGRSTNEKLFF	TGCGCCAGCAGCTTGTTCCCTAAGGGCAGGTCAACTAATGAAAAACTGTTTTTT